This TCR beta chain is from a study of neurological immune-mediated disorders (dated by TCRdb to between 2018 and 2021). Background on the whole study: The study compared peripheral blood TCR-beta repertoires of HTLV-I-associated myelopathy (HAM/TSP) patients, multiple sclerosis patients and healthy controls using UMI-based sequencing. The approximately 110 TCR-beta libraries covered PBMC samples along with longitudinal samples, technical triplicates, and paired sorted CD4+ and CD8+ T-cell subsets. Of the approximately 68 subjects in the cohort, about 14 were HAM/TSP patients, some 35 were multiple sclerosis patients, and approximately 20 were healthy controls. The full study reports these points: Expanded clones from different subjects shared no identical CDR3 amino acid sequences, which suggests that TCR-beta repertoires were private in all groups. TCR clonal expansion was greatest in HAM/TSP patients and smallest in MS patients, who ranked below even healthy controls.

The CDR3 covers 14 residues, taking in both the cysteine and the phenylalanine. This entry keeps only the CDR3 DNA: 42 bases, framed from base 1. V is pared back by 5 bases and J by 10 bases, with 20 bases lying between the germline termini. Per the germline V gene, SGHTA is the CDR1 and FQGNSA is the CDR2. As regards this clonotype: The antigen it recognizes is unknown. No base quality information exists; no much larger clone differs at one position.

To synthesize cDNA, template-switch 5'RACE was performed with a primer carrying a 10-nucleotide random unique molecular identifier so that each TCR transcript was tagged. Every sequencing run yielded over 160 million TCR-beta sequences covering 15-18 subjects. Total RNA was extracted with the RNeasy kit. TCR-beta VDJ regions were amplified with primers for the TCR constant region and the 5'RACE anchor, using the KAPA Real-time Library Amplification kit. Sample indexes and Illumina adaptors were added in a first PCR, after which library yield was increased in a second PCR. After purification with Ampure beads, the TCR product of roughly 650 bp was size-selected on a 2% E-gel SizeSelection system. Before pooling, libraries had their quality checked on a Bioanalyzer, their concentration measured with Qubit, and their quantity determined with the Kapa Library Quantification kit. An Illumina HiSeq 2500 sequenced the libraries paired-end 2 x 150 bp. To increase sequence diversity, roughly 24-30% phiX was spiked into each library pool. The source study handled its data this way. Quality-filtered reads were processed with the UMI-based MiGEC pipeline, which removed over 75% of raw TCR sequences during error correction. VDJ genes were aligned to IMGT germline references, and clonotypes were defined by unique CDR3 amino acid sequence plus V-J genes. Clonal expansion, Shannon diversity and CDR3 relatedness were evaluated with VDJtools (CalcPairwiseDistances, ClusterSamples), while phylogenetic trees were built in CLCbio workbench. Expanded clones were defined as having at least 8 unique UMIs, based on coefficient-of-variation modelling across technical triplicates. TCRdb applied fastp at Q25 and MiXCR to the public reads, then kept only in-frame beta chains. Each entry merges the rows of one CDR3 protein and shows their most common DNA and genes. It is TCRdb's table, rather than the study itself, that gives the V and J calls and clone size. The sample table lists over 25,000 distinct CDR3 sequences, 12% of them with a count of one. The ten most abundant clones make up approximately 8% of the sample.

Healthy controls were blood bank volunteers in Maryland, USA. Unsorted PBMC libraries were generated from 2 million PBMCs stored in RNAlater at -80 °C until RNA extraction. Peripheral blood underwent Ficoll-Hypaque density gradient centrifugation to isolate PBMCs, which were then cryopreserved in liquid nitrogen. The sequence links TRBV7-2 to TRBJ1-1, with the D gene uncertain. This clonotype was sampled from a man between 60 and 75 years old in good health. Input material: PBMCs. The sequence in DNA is TGTGCCAGCAGCATCGGCGATAAGACATGGGCAGCTTTCTTT. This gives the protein CASSIGDKTWAAFF.